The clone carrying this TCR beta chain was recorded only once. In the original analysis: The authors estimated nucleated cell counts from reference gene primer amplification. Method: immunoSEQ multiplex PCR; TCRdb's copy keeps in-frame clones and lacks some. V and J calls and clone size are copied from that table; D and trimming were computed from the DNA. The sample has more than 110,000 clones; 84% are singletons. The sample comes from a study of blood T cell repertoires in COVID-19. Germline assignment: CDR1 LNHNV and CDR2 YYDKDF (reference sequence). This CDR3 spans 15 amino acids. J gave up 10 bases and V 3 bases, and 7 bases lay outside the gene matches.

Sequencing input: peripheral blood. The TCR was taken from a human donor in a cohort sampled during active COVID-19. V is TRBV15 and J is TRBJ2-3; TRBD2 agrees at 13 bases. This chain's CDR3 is CATSRGLAGFMAQYF. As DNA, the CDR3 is TGTGCCACCAGCAGGGGACTAGCGGGGTTTATGGCGCAGTATTTT.